Below, 24 T cell receptor beta chains from the same sample are listed, as sequenced in a study of regulatory T cells in long-lasting Graves disease. Time point meaning: persistent/refractory GD, antithyroid drugs over 5 years with positive TRAb. RNA extracted from PBMCs served as the sequencing template. HTBI primers from iRepertoire and Arm-PCR of CDR3 regions yielded the TCR beta libraries. Each CDR3 protein gets one entry after TCRdb re-called the multiplex PCR reads with MiXCR. This table holds approximately 500,000 distinct CDR3 sequences, 20% to 25% found once. The sequences come from peripheral blood mononuclear cells (PBMCs), collected when the disease was refractory, from a patient treated with antithyroid drugs. All receptors come from a female donor with Graves disease.

J is TRBJ1-5 and V is TRBV10-3; D unresolved. Germline CDR1 and CDR2: ENHRY and SYGVKD. Trimming stripped 6 bases from V and 2 bases from J, with 11 bases between. CDR3 length equals 14 residues. The CDR3 coding sequence is TGTGCCATCAGAGCCGACCTGGGCAATCAGCCCCAGCATTTT. As protein: CAIRADLGNQPQHF.

This clonotype was seen at least ten times. The genes are TRBV28 and TRBJ1-5; TRBD1 is a possible D gene (5 bases). The CDR3 is made up of 15 amino acids. V was clipped by 6 bases and J by 6 bases, with 18 bases between them. The germline CDR1 and CDR2 sequences are MDHEN and SYDVKM. CDR3 loop: CASSGAMQFFQPQHF. Here the CDR3 DNA reads TGTGCCAGCAGCGGGGCCATGCAGTTCTTTCAGCCCCAGCATTTT.

This clonotype was seen a few times. The V and J genes are TRBV19 and TRBJ1-2, with 9 bases identical to TRBD1. The V gene end was trimmed by 9 bases and the J gene end by 5 bases; junction bases not matched to a gene: 7. The CDR3 has 13 residues. Germline values: CDR1 LNHDA, CDR2 SQIVND (reference sequence). CDR3 region: CASRDRAEYGYTF. CDR3 nucleotides: TGTGCCAGCCGGGACAGGGCGGAGTATGGCTACACCTTC.

On this clonotype itself: A read error may explain this, as a much larger clone is one base away. The J gene is TRBJ2-7, the V gene TRBV2, with D unresolved. The CDR3 runs 13 residues. CDR1 is SNHLY, CDR2 FYNNEI, per germline. In nucleotides, the CDR3 is TGTGCCAGCAGTGAAGAAAGCTCCTACGAGCAGCACTTC. Residues: CASSEESSYEQHF.

Only a few counts were recorded for this clonotype. The rearrangement uses TRBV7-9 and TRBJ2-2; 7 nucleotides agree with TRBD2. CDR1 and CDR2 (germline): SEHNR, FQNEAQ (reference sequence). The CDR3 is 17 amino acids. V lost 3 bases and J lost 0; bases outside the gene matches: 7. CDR3 sequence (DNA): TGTGCCAGCAGCTTCAGAGGGAGCGGGACGAACACCGGGGAGCTGTTTTTT. This translates into CASSFRGSGTNTGELFF.

This clonotype was seen repeatedly, ten times or more. The chain recombines TRBV6-1 with TRBJ1-1; D ambiguous. The CDR3 covers 13 residues. CDR1 and CDR2 (germline): MNHNS, SASEGT. V was pared by 4 bases and J by 3 bases, with 9 bases between. The CDR3 sequence is CASSASPDTEAFF. The DNA of the CDR3 is TGTGCCAGCAGTGCTAGTCCCGACACTGAAGCTTTCTTT.

V and J are TRBV4-1 and TRBJ1-5; D is undetermined. Trimming took off 2 bases at V and 0 bases at J, with 8 bases between the two ends. The CDR3 runs to 15 residues. Germline CDR1 MGHRA, CDR2 YSYEKL. In nucleotides, the CDR3 is TGCGCCAGCAGCCAATCTGAGTATAGCAATCAGCCCCAGCATTTT. This gives the protein CASSQSEYSNQPQHF.

V and J are TRBV4-1 and TRBJ1-5; TRBD1 is a possible D gene (6 bases). The germline gives CDR1 MGHRA, CDR2 YSYEKL. V was clipped by 1 base and J by 4 bases, with 8 bases between them. The CDR3 runs 14 residues. CDR3: CASSQATGNQPQHF. The CDR3 bases are TGCGCCAGCAGCCAAGCGACAGGAAATCAGCCCCAGCATTTT.

This clonotype has a count of ten or more. The chain joins TRBV6-1 to TRBJ2-2; TRBD2 agrees at 10 bases. Germline CDR1 MNHNS, CDR2 SASEGT. This CDR3 is 17 amino acids long. V was pared by 6 bases and J by 7 bases, with 14 bases of the junction left unmatched. CDR3 sequence reads: CASRLRQREGGSGELFF. The CDR3 DNA is TGTGCCAGCAGACTTCGCCAGCGGGAGGGCGGTAGCGGGGAGCTGTTTTTT.

This clonotype was found many times. The CDR3 coding sequence is TGTGCCAGCAGCCGAAAAACCGGGACAAAGTATCACGAGCAGTACTTC. This translates into CASSRKTGTKYHEQYF. The rearrangement links TRBV28 to TRBJ2-7; weak D call: TRBD1 (6 bases). This CDR3 is built from 16 residues. V lost 6 bases and J 5 bases, leaving 23 bases between the germline ends. Germline V gives CDR1 MDHEN, CDR2 SYDVKM.

The rearrangement links TRBV14 to TRBJ1-5; no reliable D call. From germline, CDR1 is SGHDN and CDR2 FVKESK. Trimming removed 1 base at V and 9 bases at J, with 10 bases between. CDR3 size: 13 residues. The DNA of the CDR3 is TGTGCCAGCAGCCAAGGTTGGGGATGGCCCCAGCATTTT. It specifies CASSQGWGWPQHF. The full variable domain, with the rest looked up from reference TRBV14 and TRBJ1-5, is EAGVTQFPSHSVIEKGQTVTLRCDPISGHDNLYWYRRVMGKEIKFLLHFVKESKQDESGMPNNRFLAERTGGTYSTLKVQPAELEDSGVYFCASSQGWGWPQHFGDGTRLSIL.

The sample holds many counts of this clonotype. The J gene is TRBJ1-2, the V gene TRBV7-9; TRBD1 might be the D (6 bases). Germline CDR1 is SEHNR and CDR2 is FQNEAQ (reference sequence). The CDR3 length is 15 residues. Trimming stripped 0 bases from V and 2 bases from J, with 10 bases between. This chain's CDR3 is CASSLALGGNYGYTF. As DNA, the CDR3 is TGTGCCAGCAGCTTAGCGCTTGGGGGCAACTATGGCTACACCTTC.

At least ten counts were recorded for this clonotype. The V gene is TRBV28, the J gene TRBJ1-6; D is possibly TRBD1 (6 bases). The CDR3 is 12 residues long. With 5 bases removed from V and 11 bases from J, the gap between germline ends came to 10 bases. Germline-derived CDR1 and CDR2 are MDHEN and SYDVKM. The CDR3 region is CASSKGGTPLHF. CDR3 in DNA: TGTGCCAGCAGTAAGGGGGGTACACCCCTCCACTTT. The whole variable domain, filled in from reference TRBV28 and TRBJ1-6, reads DVKVTQSSRYLVKRTGEKVFLECVQDMDHENMFWYRQDPGLGLRLIYFSYDVKMKEKGDIPEGYSVSREKKERFSLILESASTNQTSMYLCASSKGGTPLHFGNGTRLTVT.

The table lists this clonotype with many counts. DNA of the CDR3: TGCAGCGCATTGGTCGCAAGGGACACTGAAGCTTTCTTT. Translated, it gives CSALVARDTEAFF. The chain has TRBV29-1 and TRBJ1-1; D unclear. Germline-derived CDR1 and CDR2 are SQVTM and ANQGSEA. Trimming took off 7 bases at V and 3 bases at J, with 15 bases between the two ends. There are 13 residues in the CDR3. Using reference TRBV29-1 and TRBJ1-1 for the parts outside the CDR3, the full variable domain is SAVISQKPSRDICQRGTSLTIQCQVDSQVTMMFWYRQQPGQSLTLIATANQGSEATYESGFVIDKFPISRPNLTFSTLTVSNMSPEDSSIYLCSALVARDTEAFFGQGTRLTVV.

This clonotype has only a few counts. V and J are TRBV14 and TRBJ1-5; no firm D call. CDR3 length equals 14 residues. Germline V gene lookup returns CDR1 SGHDN and CDR2 FVKESK. V was pared by 0 bases and J by 0 bases, with 3 bases between. CDR3 DNA: TGTGCCAGCAGCCAAGAAGATAGCAATCAGCCCCAGCATTTT. As protein: CASSQEDSNQPQHF. Drawing the rest from reference TRBV14 and TRBJ1-5, the complete variable domain is EAGVTQFPSHSVIEKGQTVTLRCDPISGHDNLYWYRRVMGKEIKFLLHFVKESKQDESGMPNNRFLAERTGGTYSTLKVQPAELEDSGVYFCASSQEDSNQPQHFGDGTRLSIL.

This clonotype was counted between two and nine times. The chain joins TRBV6-5 to TRBJ1-6; 8 bases map to TRBD1. Germline values: CDR1 MNHEY, CDR2 SVGAGI. Germline trimming cut 2 bases from V and 10 bases from J; bases unmatched to any gene: 10. This CDR3 contains 16 residues. CDR3 DNA sequence: TGTGCCAGCAGTTACGGGATGGACAGGGCCCGATCACCCCTCCACTTT. Translation: CASSYGMDRARSPLHF.

The chain has TRBV6-1 and TRBJ2-7; TRBD2 agrees at 7 bases. V lost 9 bases and J lost 0; bases outside the gene matches: 8. Germline V CDR1 and CDR2: MNHNS, SASEGT. This CDR3 has 14 amino acids. CDR3 protein: CASQNGGSSYEQYF. The CDR3 DNA sequence: TGTGCCAGTCAAAACGGGGGGAGCTCCTACGAGCAGTACTTC.

This clonotype was seen a few times. The chain couples TRBV30 to TRBJ1-2; 8 bases are shared with TRBD1. V lost 5 bases, J lost 6 bases, and 8 bases stayed unmatched. Germline CDR1 GTSNPN, CDR2 SVGIG (reference sequence). The CDR3 has 13 residues. DNA for the CDR3: TGTGCCTGGGACAGGGGCGAAATGGATGGCTACACCTTC. Translation gives CAWDRGEMDGYTF.

V gene TRBV2 combines with J gene TRBJ1-1, with D possibly matching TRBD1 (6 bases). Trimming shortened V by 7 bases and J by 7 bases, and 19 bases separated the two germline ends. In germline, CDR1 is SNHLY, CDR2 FYNNEI. The CDR3 is made up of 14 amino acids. CDR3 loop: CASTAGKGVGEAFF. In DNA form, the CDR3 reads TGTGCCAGCACCGCAGGGAAGGGGGTGGGTGAAGCTTTCTTT. Drawing the rest from reference TRBV2 and TRBJ1-1, the complete variable domain is EPEVTQTPSHQVTQMGQEVILRCVPISNHLYFYWYRQILGQKVEFLVSFYNNEISEKSEIFDDQFSVERPDGSNFTLKIRSTKLEDSAMYFCASTAGKGVGEAFFGQGTRLTVV.

This clonotype was detected ten times or more. The J gene is TRBJ2-7, the V gene TRBV20-1, with 7 bases matching TRBD2. This CDR3 region has 14 residues. With V trimmed by 2 bases and J by 1 base, 5 bases remained unmatched. The V gene's germline CDR1 is DFQATT and CDR2 SNEGSKA (reference sequence). The CDR3 coding sequence is TGCAGTGCTAGAAGGGCGGGAGTATCCTACGAGCAGTACTTC. Translating it yields CSARRAGVSYEQYF.

A few counts support this clonotype. The rearrangement joins TRBV25-1 to TRBJ1-4; perhaps TRBD1 as D (5 bases). The length of the CDR3 is 16 residues. From germline, CDR1 is MGHDK and CDR2 SYGVNS. V lost 2 bases and J lost 2, with 12 bases in between. The CDR3 DNA reads TGTGCCAGCAGTGAAGATAGGGGAGTCACTAATGAAAAACTGTTTTTT. Its translation is CASSEDRGVTNEKLFF. The full variable domain, rest sourced from reference TRBV25-1 and TRBJ1-4, is EADIYQTPRYLVIGTGKKITLECSQTMGHDKMYWYQQDPGMELHLIHYSYGVNSTEKGDLSSESTVSRIRTEHFPLTLESARPSHTSQYLCASSEDRGVTNEKLFFGSGTQLSVL.

This clonotype was observed a few times. The genes are TRBV27 and TRBJ2-5, with 9 bases lining up with TRBD2. Germline V gives CDR1 MNHEY, CDR2 SMNVEV (reference sequence). J lost 5 bases, V lost 0 bases, and 10 bases had no gene match. The CDR3 spans 17 residues. The CDR3 sequence: CASSLSVPSGTGETQYF. The CDR3 bases are TGTGCCAGCAGTTTATCGGTTCCTAGCGGGACCGGGGAGACCCAGTACTTC.

There are many counts of this clonotype. The V gene is TRBV27, the J gene TRBJ1-1; TRBD1 aligns across 9 bases. CDR3 length: 15 residues. The trim removed 5 bases at V and 4 bases at J, leaving 8 bases unmatched. The V gene's germline CDR1 is MNHEY and CDR2 SMNVEV (reference sequence). CDR3 sequence reads: CASSKIDRGVTEAFF. CDR3 DNA: TGTGCCAGCAGTAAGATTGACAGGGGGGTCACTGAAGCTTTCTTT.

V usage is TRBV5-6 and J usage is TRBJ2-7; no clear D gene. Germline assignment: CDR1 SGHDT and CDR2 YYEEEE. Trimming removed 3 bases from V and 1 base from J, with 11 bases in between. The CDR3 loop spans 14 amino acids. The CDR3 region has the DNA TGTGCCAGCAGCTCCGATAAACTTTCCTACGAGCAGTACTTC. The encoded protein is CASSSDKLSYEQYF.